Below are 13 T cell receptor beta chains sequenced from a single sample in a study of blood T cell repertoires in COVID-19. Profiling relied on immunoSEQ multiplex PCR, and the TCRdb table lists in-frame clones only, not all of them. In the table there are a few hundred thousand clones, less than 90% of which are singletons. Sequenced: PBMCs or T cells enriched from blood (not recorded which). The receptors originated from a woman aged 25-40 years who had recovered from COVID-19.

This chain uses TRBV27 with TRBJ1-1; a possible D gene is TRBD1 (5 bases). The CDR3 contains 16 residues. The germline V gene encodes CDR1 MNHEY and CDR2 SMNVEV (reference sequence). With 0 bases removed from V and 4 bases from J, the gap between germline ends came to 15 bases. The CDR3: CASSLSPQGWGTEAFF. In DNA form, the CDR3 reads TGTGCCAGCAGTTTATCCCCCCAGGGCTGGGGCACTGAAGCTTTCTTT.

V usage is TRBV11-2 and J usage is TRBJ1-2; D is unclear. CDR1 SGHAT and CDR2 FQNNGV come from the germline V gene. This CDR3 is 14 amino acids long. Trimming stripped 0 bases from V and 4 bases from J, with 9 bases between. CDR3 protein: CASSLDLYGYGYTF. For the CDR3, the DNA is TGTGCCAGCAGCTTAGATCTGTACGGCTATGGCTACACCTTC.

The chain carries TRBV2 and TRBJ1-6; a possible D gene is TRBD1 (6 bases). Between the trimmed V and J ends, which lost 8 bases and 7 bases, there was a span of 15 bases. Germline V gene lookup returns CDR1 SNHLY and CDR2 FYNNEI. The CDR3 contains 14 residues. The CDR3 loop is CASASTGANSPLHF. Here the CDR3 DNA reads TGTGCCAGCGCTTCGACAGGCGCCAATTCACCCCTCCACTTT.

J is TRBJ2-1 and V is TRBV5-1, with 14 positions matching TRBD2. This CDR3 region has 15 residues. From germline, CDR1 is SGHRS and CDR2 YFSETQ. Losses at the gene ends were 4 bases for V and 9 bases for J; bases not matched to a gene: 6. The CDR3 nucleotides read TGCGCCAGCAGCCCCGGACTAGCGGGGGGAGGTGAGCAGTTCTTC. It specifies CASSPGLAGGGEQFF.

The gene calls are TRBV4-3 and TRBJ2-3; 10 bases align to TRBD1. The CDR3 has 21 amino acids. Germline CDR1 reads LGHNA; CDR2 reads YSLEER. V was clipped by 0 bases and J by 2 bases; unmatched bases: 17. CDR3 region: CASSQDLRRQGARGATDTQYF. CDR3 nucleotides: TGCGCCAGCAGCCAAGATCTAAGGAGACAGGGGGCGCGTGGGGCCACAGATACGCAGTATTTT.

The sample holds a few counts of this clone. The chain combines TRBV6-5 with TRBJ2-7, with 8 bases matching TRBD1. The CDR3 contains 16 residues. Trimming removed 2 bases from V and 3 bases from J; junction bases left unmatched: 9. CDR1 is MNHEY and CDR2 is SVGAGI in the germline V gene. The CDR3 spells CASSYDGAGGYYEQYF. In DNA form, the CDR3 reads TGTGCCAGCAGTTACGACGGGGCAGGGGGCTACTACGAGCAGTACTTC.

This rearrangement joins TRBV2 to TRBJ1-1; D perhaps matches TRBD1 (6 bases). The CDR3 runs 14 residues. The V gene lost 4 bases and the J gene lost 3 bases, with 12 bases spanning the gap. CDR1 is SNHLY, CDR2 FYNNEI, per germline. The CDR3 loop is CASSGQGIDTEAFF. CDR3 in DNA: TGTGCCAGCAGTGGGCAGGGGATTGACACTGAAGCTTTCTTT.

This sequence joins TRBV10-2 and TRBJ1-5, with D perhaps TRBD1 (6 bases). V gave up 2 bases and J gave up 4 bases, with 6 bases separating them. Per germline, CDR1 WSHSY and CDR2 SAAADI. CDR3 length equals 13 residues. The CDR3 DNA follows: TGCGCCAGCAGTGAGAGGGGGAATCAGCCCCAGCATTTT. Translating it yields CASSERGNQPQHF.

The V gene is TRBV5-6, the J gene TRBJ1-2, with 7 nucleotides matching TRBD1. CDR1 and CDR2 (germline): SGHDT, YYEEEE. The CDR3 runs 16 residues. Trimming cost V 0 bases and J 0 bases; bases outside gene matches: 5. In DNA, the CDR3 is TGTGCCAGCAGCTTGGCCGGGACAGCGACTAACTATGGCTACACCTTC. Protein: CASSLAGTATNYGYTF.

The chain links TRBV19 to TRBJ2-7; 8 bases agree with TRBD2. The ends lost 7 bases at V and 0 bases at J; junction bases unmatched: 8. The germline gives CDR1 LNHDA, CDR2 SQIVND (reference sequence). The CDR3 consists of 15 residues. The CDR3 nucleotides are TGTGCCAGTAAGAGCGGGGGCCATTTCTCCTACGAGCAGTACTTC. Translated, it gives CASKSGGHFSYEQYF.

The chain joins TRBV7-2 to TRBJ1-5, with D uncertain. This CDR3 is built from 16 residues. Germline lookup yields CDR1 SGHTA and CDR2 FQGNSA. V dropped 2 bases and J dropped 0 bases, with 11 bases sitting between them. CDR3 bases: TGTGCCAGCAGCTTAAAGGTGGGCTATAGCAATCAGCCCCAGCATTTT. It encodes CASSLKVGYSNQPQHF.

The CDR3 nucleotides read TGCGCCAGCAGTGAGGGACAGGTCTCGCCCCTCCACTTT. Amino acids: CASSEGQVSPLHF. The chain carries TRBV10-2 and TRBJ1-6, with 7 bases that match TRBD1. The CDR3 is 13 residues long. V lost 2 bases and J lost 13; bases outside the gene matches: 5. Germline CDR1 WSHSY, CDR2 SAAADI.

This clone appeared once. This rearrangement joins TRBV11-3 to TRBJ1-1, with 8 bases identical to TRBD1. Germline CDR1 SGHNT, CDR2 YENEEA. J lost 5 bases, V lost 5 bases, and 13 bases had no gene match. This CDR3 contains 16 residues. In nucleotides, the CDR3 is TGTGCCAGCAGCGATTCCCTCCTGACAGGGGAAACTGAAGCTTTCTTT. It encodes CASSDSLLTGETEAFF. The full variable domain, in which reference TRBV11-3 and TRBJ1-1 provide the parts outside the CDR3, is EAGVVQSPRYKIIEKKQPVAFWCNPISGHNTLYWYLQNLGQGPELLIRYENEEAVDDSQLPKDRFSAERLKGVDSTLKIQPAELGDSAVYLCASSDSLLTGETEAFFGQGTRLTVV.